The 20 T cell receptor beta chains below all came from one sample that was sequenced in a study of cytomegalovirus exposure and HLA in healthy donors. PCR involved 60 Vbeta and 13 Jbeta primers. The repertoire was sequenced with immunoSEQ multiplex PCR; TCRdb's copy has only in-frame clones and lacks some. The data contain around 54,000 clones, 82% of them singletons. Sample: PBMCs. The source of these receptors is a woman under 30 in good health and CMV-seronegative.

The count of this clone is one. The gene calls are TRBV14 and TRBJ2-7, with 10 bases aligning to TRBD2. V lost 5 bases to trimming and J lost 2 bases; unmatched junction nucleotides: 6. The CDR3 is 15 amino acids. Germline CDR1 and CDR2: SGHDN and FVKESK. The CDR3 spells CASSYKGLAPYEQYF. The DNA of the CDR3 is TGTGCCAGCAGCTATAAGGGACTAGCGCCCTACGAGCAGTACTTC.

V and J are TRBV5-5 and TRBJ2-7; 8 bases are shared with TRBD1. The CDR3 covers 14 residues. Germline CDR1 and CDR2: SGHKS and YYEKEE (reference sequence). V lost 0 bases and J lost 3; bases outside the gene matches: 2. This chain's CDR3 is CASSLGQGRYEQYF. CDR3 DNA sequence: TGTGCCAGCAGCTTGGGACAGGGGCGCTACGAGCAGTACTTC.

This clone was observed once. The rearrangement uses TRBV28 and TRBJ2-7; TRBD2 aligns across 11 bases. Per germline, CDR1 MDHEN and CDR2 SYDVKM. CDR3 length: 14 residues. J lost 2 bases, V lost 8 bases, and 5 bases had no gene match. For the CDR3, the DNA is TGTGCCAGCCGGATGACTAGCGGGACCTACGAGCAGTACTTC. As protein: CASRMTSGTYEQYF.

This clone was recorded a few times. This chain joins TRBV9 and TRBJ2-1; 10 bases fit TRBD2. The CDR3 has 18 amino acids. The junction had 12 bases not matched to a gene; V was cut back by 0 bases and J by 6 bases. Germline CDR1 SGDLS, CDR2 YYNGEE. CDR3 region: CASSVAPPGVAGGNEQFF. The CDR3 nucleotides read TGTGCCAGCAGCGTAGCCCCTCCGGGGGTAGCGGGAGGCAATGAGCAGTTCTTC.

This CDR3 is CASHTGGDSNQPQHF. CDR3 DNA sequence: TGTGCCAGTCATACAGGGGGCGATAGCAATCAGCCCCAGCATTTT. The chain has TRBV11-3 and TRBJ1-5; 9 bases map to TRBD1. The CDR3 length is 15 residues. J lost 0 bases, V lost 9 bases, and 6 bases had no gene match. Germline V gene sequence: CDR1 SGHNT, CDR2 YENEEA.

The chain couples TRBV4-1 to TRBJ1-1; D is uncertain. Per the germline V gene, CDR1 is MGHRA and CDR2 is YSYEKL. This CDR3 has 15 residues. Trimming removed 2 bases at V and 7 bases at J, with 17 bases between. The CDR3 protein is CASSQLTDGRNEAFF. In nucleotides, the CDR3 is TGCGCCAGCAGCCAACTTACAGACGGGAGAAATGAAGCTTTCTTT.

V and J are TRBV9 and TRBJ2-2, with 9 bases lining up with TRBD2. V dropped 0 bases and J dropped 6; count of bases not matched to a gene: 3. The germline V gene encodes CDR1 SGDLS and CDR2 YYNGEE. The CDR3 runs to 15 residues. The CDR3 DNA reads TGTGCCAGCAGCGTAGAAGCGGGAGGTGCCGGGGAGCTGTTTTTT. Translated: CASSVEAGGAGELFF.

Regarding this clone: The junction shows a germline mismatch at one end, possibly a read error. The rearrangement joins TRBV10-3 to TRBJ2-6, with 11 nucleotides matching TRBD2. This CDR3 spans 18 amino acids. Germline loops: CDR1 ENHRY, CDR2 SYGVKD. The CDR3 DNA sequence: TGTGCCATCAGTACTCTAGCGGGAGGAAGAACGGGGGCCAACGGCCTGACTTTC. Protein product: CAISTLAGGRTGANGLTF.

This clone was observed once. The V and J genes are TRBV7-3 and TRBJ2-7, with D tentatively TRBD1 (6 bases). The germline V gene has CDR1 SGHTA and CDR2 FQGTGA. V lost 5 bases and J lost 2, with 16 bases in between. The CDR3 has 15 residues. CDR3: CASSPRDMGPYEQYF. CDR3 bases: TGTGCCAGCAGCCCTAGGGACATGGGCCCCTACGAGCAGTACTTC. The full variable domain, rest sourced from reference TRBV7-3 and TRBJ2-7, is GAGVSQTPSNKVTEKGKYVELRCDPISGHTALYWYRQSLGQGPEFLIYFQGTGAADDSGLPNDRFFAVRPEGSVSTLKIQRTERGDSAVYLCASSPRDMGPYEQYFGPGTRLTVT.

The V and J genes are TRBV30 and TRBJ1-5; D is uncertain. Germline-derived CDR1 and CDR2 are GTSNPN and SVGIG (reference sequence). CDR3 length equals 14 residues. V was shortened by 0 bases and J by 4 bases, with 10 bases between the two germline ends. CDR3 sequence reads: CAWSVRGGNQPQHF. The CDR3 DNA sequence: TGTGCCTGGAGTGTACGCGGCGGGAATCAGCCCCAGCATTTT.

The gene calls are TRBV12-5 and TRBJ2-1, with 8 positions matching TRBD2. Germline V gene lookup returns CDR1 LGHNT and CDR2 FRNRAP. V lost 6 bases, J lost 10 bases, and 8 bases stayed unmatched. This CDR3 region has 13 residues. The DNA of the CDR3 is TGTGCTAGTGGCACCGGACTAGCCGACGAGCAGTTCTTC. Translating it yields CASGTGLADEQFF. The full variable domain, its missing parts supplied by reference TRBV12-5 and TRBJ2-1, is DARVTQTPRHKVTEMGQEVTMRCQPILGHNTVFWYRQTMMQGLELLAYFRNRAPLDDSGMPKDRFSAEMPDATLATLKIQPSEPRDSAVYFCASGTGLADEQFFGPGTRLTVL.

J is TRBJ2-7 and V is TRBV6-6; no reliable D call. The V and J ends lost 3 bases and 0 bases respectively, with 9 bases between them. Germline CDR1 reads MNHNY; CDR2 reads SVGAGI (reference sequence). The CDR3 is made up of 14 amino acids. The CDR3 region is CASSYMRSSYEQYF. Here the CDR3 DNA reads TGTGCCAGCAGTTATATGAGGAGCTCCTACGAGCAGTACTTC.

The DNA for the CDR3 is TGTGCCAGCCCTCGGGGTCGTAACGGCGGGGAGCTGTTTTTT. Amino acids: CASPRGRNGGELFF. The gene calls are TRBV6-1 and TRBJ2-2, with D perhaps matching TRBD2 (5 bases). The ends were cut back, 8 bases at V and 7 bases at J, with 17 bases in the middle. From germline, CDR1 is MNHNS and CDR2 SASEGT. CDR3 length equals 14 residues.

The rearrangement uses TRBV29-1 and TRBJ1-4; the D gene is possibly TRBD1 (6 bases). Trimming removed 6 bases from V and 5 bases from J, with 13 bases in between. Per the germline V gene, CDR1 is SQVTM and CDR2 is ANQGSEA. The CDR3 loop spans 13 amino acids. CDR3 loop: CSVDRGQNEKLFF. The DNA for the CDR3 is TGCAGCGTAGACCGAGGACAGAATGAAAAACTGTTTTTT.

The V call is TRBV5-1, the J call TRBJ2-5, with 11 bases aligning to TRBD2. Germline values: CDR1 SGHRS, CDR2 YFSETQ. The junction had 12 bases not matched to a gene; V was cut back by 7 bases and J by 1 base. The CDR3 length is 17 residues. The chain's CDR3 is CASRNSGTSGIQETQYF. The CDR3, as DNA: TGCGCCAGCCGCAATTCCGGGACTAGCGGTATCCAAGAGACCCAGTACTTC.

This clone appeared a few times. The chain carries TRBV10-3 and TRBJ2-1; TRBD2 aligns across 10 bases. This CDR3 has 16 residues. The V gene's germline CDR1 is ENHRY and CDR2 SYGVKD. The V segment lost 3 bases and the J segment 4 bases; nucleotides outside the gene matches: 6. CDR3 DNA: TGTGCCATCAGTGATTTAGGGACTAGCGTTTACAATGAGCAGTTCTTC. This codes for CAISDLGTSVYNEQFF.

The V and J genes are TRBV7-9 and TRBJ1-1; TRBD1 might be the D (6 bases). The CDR3 loop spans 15 amino acids. Trimming took 2 bases from V and 1 from J, leaving 11 bases between them. In germline, CDR1 is SEHNR, CDR2 FQNEAQ (reference sequence). This CDR3 is CASSLIQGPNTEAFF. The CDR3 region has the DNA TGTGCCAGCAGCTTAATTCAGGGGCCGAACACTGAAGCTTTCTTT.

The chain employs TRBV7-9 and TRBJ2-1, with 12 bases fitting TRBD1. CDR1 and CDR2 from the germline V gene are SEHNR and FQNEAQ (reference sequence). The V segment lost 5 bases and the J segment 8 bases; nucleotides outside the gene matches: 4. The CDR3 contains 14 residues. The CDR3 DNA sequence: TGTGCCAGCAGCGGGGGACAGGGGGCCGATGAGCAGTTCTTC. Protein: CASSGGQGADEQFF. The full variable domain, its missing parts supplied by reference TRBV7-9 and TRBJ2-1, is DTGVSQNPRHKITKRGQNVTFRCDPISEHNRLYWYRQTLGQGPEFLTYFQNEAQLEKSRLLSDRFSAERPKGSFSTLEIQRTEQGDSAMYLCASSGGQGADEQFFGPGTRLTVL.

V usage is TRBV25-1 and J usage is TRBJ2-7, with a possible D match to TRBD2 (5 bases). Deletions cut 6 bases from V and 5 bases from J, with 17 bases between. The V gene's germline CDR1 is MGHDK and CDR2 SYGVNS. This CDR3 has 14 residues. CDR3: CASRDLASADEQYF. In DNA, the CDR3 is TGTGCCAGCAGAGACCTAGCTTCCGCCGACGAGCAGTACTTC.

This rearrangement joins TRBV9 to TRBJ1-3; no clear D. CDR1 is SGDLS, CDR2 YYNGEE, per germline. The CDR3 loop spans 15 amino acids. The germline V and J ends were trimmed by 3 bases and 4 bases, with 14 bases remaining between them. CDR3 nucleotide sequence: TGTGCCAGCAGCGGCTCCGGGATGGCGGGAAACACCATATATTTT. Encoded protein: CASSGSGMAGNTIYF.